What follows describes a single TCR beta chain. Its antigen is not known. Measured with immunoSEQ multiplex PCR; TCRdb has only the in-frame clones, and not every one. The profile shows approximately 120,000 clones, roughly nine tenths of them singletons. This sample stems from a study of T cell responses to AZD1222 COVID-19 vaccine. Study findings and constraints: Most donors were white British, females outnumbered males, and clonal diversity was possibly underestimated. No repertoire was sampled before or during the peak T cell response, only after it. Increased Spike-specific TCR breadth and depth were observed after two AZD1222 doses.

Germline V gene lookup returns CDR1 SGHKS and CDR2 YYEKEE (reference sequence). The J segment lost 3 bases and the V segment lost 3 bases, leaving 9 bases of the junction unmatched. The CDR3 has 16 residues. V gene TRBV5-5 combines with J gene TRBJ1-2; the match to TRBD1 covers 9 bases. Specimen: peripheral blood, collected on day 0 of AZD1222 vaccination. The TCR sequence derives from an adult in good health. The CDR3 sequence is CASSSDPTGGDYGYTF. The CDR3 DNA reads TGTGCCAGCAGCTCCGACCCGACAGGGGGGGACTATGGCTACACCTTC.